One and the same sample provided the 27 T cell receptor beta chains below, sequenced in a study of blood T cell repertoires in COVID-19. TCRdb's table, derived via immunoSEQ multiplex PCR, lists solely in-frame clones and lacks some. This sample has under 250,000 clones, with roughly 80% found just once. The sample comprised peripheral blood. These receptors originate from a woman of 80 years or more with acute or convalescent COVID-19.

This rearrangement joins TRBV6-5 to TRBJ1-1; TRBD1 matches at 7 bases. V dropped 6 bases and J dropped 4; count of bases not matched to a gene: 11. From germline, CDR1 is MNHEY and CDR2 SVGAGI. The CDR3 has 15 amino acids. CDR3 residues: CASRPTGEVGTEAFF. CDR3 in DNA: TGTGCCAGCAGGCCAACAGGGGAAGTTGGCACTGAAGCTTTCTTT.

The chain couples TRBV5-4 to TRBJ2-1; tentatively, D is TRBD2 (6 bases). This CDR3 comprises 12 residues. The germline V gene has CDR1 SGHNT and CDR2 YYREEE (reference sequence). V lost 4 bases and J lost 8, with 10 bases in between. The CDR3 DNA sequence: TGTGCCAGCAGCACCCGCGGGGATGAGCAGTTCTTC. Translated, it gives CASSTRGDEQFF.

This clone was counted a few times. The chain recombines TRBV19 with TRBJ2-1; TRBD1 might be the D (5 bases). Trimming took 6 bases from V and 4 from J, leaving 10 bases between them. The CDR3 sequence is 13 residues long. Germline CDR1 LNHDA, CDR2 SQIVND (reference sequence). The CDR3 region has the DNA TGTGCCAGTAGGCCAGGGCTTTACAATGAGCAGTTCTTC. This encodes CASRPGLYNEQFF.

The chain uses TRBV5-1 and TRBJ1-1; D perhaps matches TRBD1 (5 bases). Germline CDR1 is SGHRS and CDR2 is YFSETQ. The CDR3 contains 14 residues. V lost 1 base to trimming and J lost 1 base, with 8 bases between them. Here the CDR3 DNA reads TGCGCCAGCAGCTTGACAGGAGCGAACACTGAAGCTTTCTTT. This sequence encodes CASSLTGANTEAFF.

The chain joins TRBV11-3 to TRBJ1-3, with a tentative D call TRBD1 (6 bases). Per germline, CDR1 SGHNT and CDR2 YENEEA. The CDR3 has 14 residues. Trimming took 4 bases from V and 4 from J, leaving 11 bases between them. The CDR3 DNA reads as TGTGCCAGCAGCTCTCCTGGACAGGGAAACACCATATATTTT. Translated, it gives CASSSPGQGNTIYF.

This chain joins TRBV5-1 and TRBJ2-1; 11 bases agree with TRBD2. The CDR3 contains 18 residues. Per germline, CDR1 SGHRS and CDR2 YFSETQ. Unmatched junction bases numbered 15, after V lost 4 bases and J lost 6 bases. The CDR3 DNA follows: TGCGCCAGCAGCCCGGGACTAGCGGAGACCTTAGGATCCAATGAGCAGTTCTTC. It is translated as CASSPGLAETLGSNEQFF.

The chain carries TRBV4-1 and TRBJ2-2, with a possible D match to TRBD1 (6 bases). Germline V gene sequence: CDR1 MGHRA, CDR2 YSYEKL. This CDR3 is built from 19 residues. The V gene lost 0 bases and the J gene lost 6 bases, with 23 bases spanning the gap. CDR3 DNA sequence: TGCGCCAGCAGCCAAGATAGGGGGAGCCCGACTCTTGGCGCCGGGGAGCTGTTTTTT. Its protein is CASSQDRGSPTLGAGELFF.

V usage is TRBV11-2 and J usage is TRBJ2-7, with TRBD1 identical over 9 bases. This CDR3 has 12 amino acids. Losses at the gene ends were 8 bases for V and 4 bases for J; bases not matched to a gene: 3. The germline CDR1 and CDR2 sequences are SGHAT and FQNNGV. CDR3 residues: CASGQGRYEQYF. The CDR3 nucleotides read TGTGCCAGCGGACAGGGGAGGTACGAGCAGTACTTC.

V and J are TRBV5-4 and TRBJ2-1; 11 positions agree with TRBD2. Germline CDR1 SGHNT, CDR2 YYREEE (reference sequence). The CDR3 runs 16 residues. J gave up 4 bases and V 1 base, and 4 bases lay outside the gene matches. The CDR3 here is CASSLSSGGQYNEQFF. The CDR3 nucleotides read TGTGCCAGCAGCTTGTCTAGCGGGGGGCAGTACAATGAGCAGTTCTTC.

The chain couples TRBV19 to TRBJ1-4, with TRBD1 as a possible D gene (5 bases). CDR1 LNHDA and CDR2 SQIVND come from the germline V gene (reference sequence). V was cut by 9 bases and J by 5 bases, with 19 bases left in between. The CDR3 sequence is 15 residues long. CDR3 loop: CASKSGDRNNEKLFF. The CDR3, as DNA: TGTGCCAGCAAGTCCGGAGACAGAAACAATGAAAAACTGTTTTTT.

The V and J genes are TRBV3-1 (or the pseudogene TRBV3-2) and TRBJ2-3; D remains ambiguous. V was shortened by 0 bases and J by 0 bases, with 10 bases between the two germline ends. CDR3 length: 16 amino acids. Per germline, CDR1 LGHDT and CDR2 YNNKEL (reference sequence). The CDR3 loop reads CASSQDQQSSTDTQYF. The CDR3 bases are TGTGCCAGCAGCCAAGATCAACAGTCTAGCACAGATACGCAGTATTTT.

The chain uses TRBV7-2 and TRBJ1-1; D not resolved. Germline CDR1 SGHTA, CDR2 FQGNSA. The CDR3 is 15 residues long. Trimming shortened V by 5 bases and J by 3 bases, and 16 bases separated the two germline ends. In DNA form, the CDR3 reads TGTGCCAGCAGCAAGGACGGGAGCCCTGACACTGAAGCTTTCTTT. The encoded protein is CASSKDGSPDTEAFF.

This clone has a handful of counts. V is TRBV6-6 and J is TRBJ1-1; 8 bases map to TRBD1. The CDR3 extends over 12 amino acids. Germline-derived CDR1 and CDR2 are MNHNY and SVGAGI (reference sequence). J lost 7 bases, V lost 4 bases, and 2 bases had no gene match. This CDR3 reads CASSLTGGEAFF. Written as DNA, the CDR3 is TGTGCCAGCAGTTTAACAGGGGGTGAAGCTTTCTTT.

The rearrangement uses TRBV5-4 and TRBJ1-4; 9 nucleotides match TRBD1. V was pared by 4 bases and J by 3 bases, with 4 bases of the junction left unmatched. The CDR3 totals 15 residues. Germline V gene data show CDR1 as SGHNT and CDR2 as YYREEE (reference sequence). The CDR3, as DNA: TGTGCCAGCAGCCTGAGGACAGGGGCTAATGAAAAACTGTTTTTT. It translates to CASSLRTGANEKLFF.

This clone has just a few counts. V usage is TRBV3-1 (or the pseudogene TRBV3-2) and J usage is TRBJ1-4, with 12 bases lining up with TRBD1. The CDR3 runs 15 residues. The V gene's germline CDR1 is LGHDT and CDR2 YNNKEL (reference sequence). Germline trimming cut 4 bases from V and 8 bases from J; bases unmatched to any gene: 5. The CDR3 sequence is CASSRPGQGAEKLFF. DNA for the CDR3: TGTGCCAGCAGCCGACCGGGACAGGGGGCCGAAAAACTGTTTTTT.

The rearrangement uses TRBV7-2 and TRBJ1-1, with a weak D call TRBD1 (6 bases). V was clipped by 5 bases and J by 1 base, with 11 bases between them. This CDR3 has 14 residues. Looked up from germline, CDR1 is SGHTA and CDR2 is FQGNSA. The CDR3 loop is CASSPGHPNTEAFF. Written as DNA, the CDR3 is TGTGCCAGCAGCCCGGGACACCCGAACACTGAAGCTTTCTTT.

This chain connects TRBV6-5 to TRBJ1-6, with 10 bases fitting TRBD1. The CDR3 spans 15 residues. Germline V gene lookup returns CDR1 MNHEY and CDR2 SVGAGI. After removal of 9 bases from V and 9 bases from J, the junction contained 11 bases not matched to a gene. This CDR3 is CASARDRGESSPLHF. The CDR3 nucleotides are TGTGCCAGTGCCCGGGACAGGGGTGAGAGTTCACCCCTCCACTTT.

V is TRBV7-9 and J is TRBJ2-1, with TRBD2 matching over 12 bases. Germline-derived CDR1 and CDR2 are SEHNR and FQNEAQ (reference sequence). Trimming took 2 bases from V and 9 from J; bases not matched to a gene: 11. The CDR3 totals 17 residues. The CDR3 loop reads CASSLPTSGRTSAEQFF. The CDR3 DNA reads as TGTGCCAGCAGCTTACCGACTAGCGGGAGAACCTCTGCTGAGCAGTTCTTC.

This clone is a singleton in its sample. The chain links TRBV5-4 to TRBJ2-1; 7 nucleotides match TRBD2. Germline V gives CDR1 SGHNT, CDR2 YYREEE (reference sequence). The junction had 6 bases not matched to a gene; V was cut back by 6 bases and J by 3 bases. This CDR3 region has 14 residues. CDR3 loop: CASTLGLGYNEQFF. The CDR3, as DNA: TGTGCCAGCACCCTAGGACTAGGCTACAATGAGCAGTTCTTC.

V is TRBV21-1 and J is TRBJ2-1; the DNA was not compared with TRBD2, the D call given in the table. TRBV21-1 is tagged as a pseudogene. The CDR3 is made up of 20 amino acids. CDR3 sequence reads: CARLCIFQTGGASSYNEQFF. The CDR3 DNA is TGTGCCAGACTGTGTATCTTCCAAACGGGAGGCGCCAGCTCCTACAATGAGCAGTTCTTC.

The chain joins TRBV6-5 to TRBJ2-5, with D maybe TRBD1 (6 bases). Germline CDR1 MNHEY, CDR2 SVGAGI. This CDR3 has 14 residues. V shed 6 bases and J shed 0 bases, with 11 bases lying between them. As DNA, the CDR3 is TGTGCCAGCAGGAAAGGACAGCACCAAGAGACCCAGTACTTC. This encodes CASRKGQHQETQYF.

The gene calls are TRBV7-2 and TRBJ1-5; D ambiguous. Germline-derived CDR1 and CDR2 are SGHTA and FQGNSA. Trimming stripped 3 bases from V and 3 bases from J, with 9 bases between. The CDR3 totals 14 residues. The DNA for the CDR3 is TGTGCCAGCAGCTTTATCGGGAACAATCAGCCCCAGCATTTT. Its translation is CASSFIGNNQPQHF. Filled out from reference TRBV7-2 and TRBJ1-5, the complete variable domain reads GAGVSQSPSNKVTEKGKDVELRCDPISGHTALYWYRQSLGQGLEFLIYFQGNSAPDKSGLPSDRFSAERTGGSVSTLTIQRTQQEDSAVYLCASSFIGNNQPQHFGDGTRLSIL.

This chain links TRBV6-4 with TRBJ2-3; possibly TRBD1 for D (5 bases). This CDR3 has 13 amino acids. The V end lost 0 bases, the J end lost 11 bases, and 12 bases lay between the germline ends. Germline CDR1 and CDR2: MRHNA and SNTAGT. CDR3 in amino acids: CASSDSGALGQYF. DNA for the CDR3: TGTGCCAGCAGTGACTCTGGGGCCTTGGGGCAGTATTTT.

The J gene is TRBJ2-1, the V gene TRBV7-8; 9 bases agree with TRBD2. After removal of 0 bases from V and 4 bases from J, the junction contained 4 bases not matched to a gene. The germline gives CDR1 SGHVS, CDR2 FQNEAQ. The CDR3 consists of 16 residues. CDR3 nucleotides: TGTGCCAGCAGCTTAGCGGGACTAGCCCTTTACAATGAGCAGTTCTTC. It translates to CASSLAGLALYNEQFF.

The rearrangement joins TRBV5-1 to TRBJ2-1, with D possibly matching TRBD2 (5 bases). This CDR3 has 16 amino acids. V was pared by 7 bases and J by 0 bases, with 17 bases between. The germline CDR1 and CDR2 sequences are SGHRS and YFSETQ. CDR3 nucleotide sequence: TGCGCCAGCCGCCCTGAGGGTAGGAGCTCCTACAATGAGCAGTTCTTC. It yields the protein CASRPEGRSSYNEQFF.

This clone has just one count. The rearrangement joins TRBV6-1 to TRBJ2-5; 8 bases are shared with TRBD1. The V segment lost 2 bases and the J segment 7 bases; nucleotides outside the gene matches: 9. The CDR3 spans 15 residues. CDR1 MNHNS and CDR2 SASEGT come from the germline V gene. The CDR3 DNA reads TGTGCCAGCAGTGAATTGAGGACAGGGTTAGGGACCCAGTACTTC. Translation gives CASSELRTGLGTQYF.

In its sample, this clone was seen a few times. This chain joins TRBV6-5 and TRBJ2-7; 7 bases line up with TRBD1. After removal of 8 bases from V and 2 bases from J, the junction contained 3 bases not matched to a gene. Germline CDR1 reads MNHEY; CDR2 reads SVGAGI. The CDR3 is made up of 12 amino acids. The CDR3: CASQQGAYEQYF. In DNA, the CDR3 is TGTGCCAGCCAGCAGGGGGCCTACGAGCAGTACTTC.